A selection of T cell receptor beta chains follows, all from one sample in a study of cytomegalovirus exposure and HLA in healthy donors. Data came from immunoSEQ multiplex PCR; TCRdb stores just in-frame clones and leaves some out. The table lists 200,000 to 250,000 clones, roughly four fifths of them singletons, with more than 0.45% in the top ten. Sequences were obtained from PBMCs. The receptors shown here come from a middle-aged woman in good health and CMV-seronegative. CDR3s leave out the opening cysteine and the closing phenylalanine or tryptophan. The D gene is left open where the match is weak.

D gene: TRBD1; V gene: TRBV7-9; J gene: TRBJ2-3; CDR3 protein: ASRSTGQGVARTDTQY
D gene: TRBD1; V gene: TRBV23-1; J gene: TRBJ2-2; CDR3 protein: ASSHSTDRARELF
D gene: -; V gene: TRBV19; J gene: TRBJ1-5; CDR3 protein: ASSIDHGGAGLQPQH
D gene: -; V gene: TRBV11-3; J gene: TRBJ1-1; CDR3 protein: ASSSPPGISTEAF
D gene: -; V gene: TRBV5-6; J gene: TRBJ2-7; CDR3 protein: ASSHRAGRRYEQY
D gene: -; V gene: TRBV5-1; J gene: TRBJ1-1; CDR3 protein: ASSLVSQANTEAF
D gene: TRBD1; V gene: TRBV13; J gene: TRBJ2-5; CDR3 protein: ASSLTPTGQGQETQY
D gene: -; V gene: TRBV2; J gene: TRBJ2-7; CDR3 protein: ASSFSGNEQY
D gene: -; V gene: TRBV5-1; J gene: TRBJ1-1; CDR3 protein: ASRDRAGATDEAF
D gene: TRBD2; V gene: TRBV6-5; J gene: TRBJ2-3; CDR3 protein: ASRDLAGSFMRQY
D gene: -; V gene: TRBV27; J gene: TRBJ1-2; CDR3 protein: ASAGPDYGYT
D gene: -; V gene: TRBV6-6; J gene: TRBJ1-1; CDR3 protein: AASSIPNTEAF
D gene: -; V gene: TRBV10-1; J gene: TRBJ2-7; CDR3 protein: ASSVNREYEQY
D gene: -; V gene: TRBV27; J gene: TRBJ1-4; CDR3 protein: ASSLRTATNEKLF
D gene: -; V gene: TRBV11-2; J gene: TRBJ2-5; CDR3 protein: ASSLNGGLVETQY
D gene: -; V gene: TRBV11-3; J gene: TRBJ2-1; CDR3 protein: ASSPHSDIYNEQF
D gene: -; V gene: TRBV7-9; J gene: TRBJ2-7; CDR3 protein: ASMAPGAYEQY
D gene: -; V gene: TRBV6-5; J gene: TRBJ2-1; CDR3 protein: ASSYSRQINEQF
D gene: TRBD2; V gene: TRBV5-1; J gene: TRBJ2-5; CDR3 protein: ASSLVAGALQETQY
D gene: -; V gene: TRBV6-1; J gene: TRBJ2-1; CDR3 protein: ASRSGRYNEQF
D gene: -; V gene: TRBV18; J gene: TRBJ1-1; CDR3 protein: ASSLQLNTEAF
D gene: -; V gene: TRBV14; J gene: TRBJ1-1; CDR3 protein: ASSQDRAGTEAF
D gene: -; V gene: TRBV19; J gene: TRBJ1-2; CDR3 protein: ASSPRGGLNGYT
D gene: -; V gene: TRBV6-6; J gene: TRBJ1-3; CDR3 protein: ASSYRASYSGNTIY
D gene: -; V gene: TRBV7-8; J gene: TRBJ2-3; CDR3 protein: ASSLEIGGQGTDTQY
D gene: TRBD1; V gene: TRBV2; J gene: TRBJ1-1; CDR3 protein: ASRTNRGTEAF
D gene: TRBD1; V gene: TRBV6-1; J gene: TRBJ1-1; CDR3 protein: ASSPNRGNTEAF
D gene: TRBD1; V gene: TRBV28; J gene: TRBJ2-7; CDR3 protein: ASSPNRDRVWYEQY
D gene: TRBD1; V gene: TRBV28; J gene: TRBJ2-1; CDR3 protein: ASSRDRGTPGQF
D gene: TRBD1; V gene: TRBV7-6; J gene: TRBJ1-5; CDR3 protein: ATSPSGAQGRGQPQH
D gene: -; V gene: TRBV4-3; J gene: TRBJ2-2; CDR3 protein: ASSHSTNTGELF
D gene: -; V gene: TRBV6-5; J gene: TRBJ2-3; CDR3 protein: ASSYKQGTDTQY
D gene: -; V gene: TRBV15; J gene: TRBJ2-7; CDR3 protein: ATSRVAGQGSYEQY
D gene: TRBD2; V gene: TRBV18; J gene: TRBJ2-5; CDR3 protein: ASSPVSASGGGETQY
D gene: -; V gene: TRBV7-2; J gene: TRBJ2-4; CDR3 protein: ASSPWSSGAKNIQY
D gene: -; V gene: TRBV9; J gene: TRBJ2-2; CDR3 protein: ASSVVSGELF
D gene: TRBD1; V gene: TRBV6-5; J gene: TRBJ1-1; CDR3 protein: ASSSPGQAPNTEAF
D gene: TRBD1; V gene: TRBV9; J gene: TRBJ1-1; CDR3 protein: ASSAVTGVDTEAF
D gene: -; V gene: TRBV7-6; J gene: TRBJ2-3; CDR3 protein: ASSRRGWDTDTQY
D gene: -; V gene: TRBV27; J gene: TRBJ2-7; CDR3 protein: ASSFTGYEQY
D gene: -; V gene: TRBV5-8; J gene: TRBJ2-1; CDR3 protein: ASSSPAEGQTEQF
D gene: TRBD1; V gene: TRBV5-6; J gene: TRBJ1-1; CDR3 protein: ASSLGQGSEAF
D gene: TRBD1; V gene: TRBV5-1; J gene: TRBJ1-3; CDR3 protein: ASSGGSSGNTIY
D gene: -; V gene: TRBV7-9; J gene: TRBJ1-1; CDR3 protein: ASSVRGGNAEAF
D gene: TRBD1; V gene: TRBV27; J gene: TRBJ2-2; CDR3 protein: ASTTGTGGTGELF
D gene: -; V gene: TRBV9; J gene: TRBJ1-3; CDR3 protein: ASSPRTGFSGNTIY
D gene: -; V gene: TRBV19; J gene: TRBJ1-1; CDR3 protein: ASSIKYTEAF
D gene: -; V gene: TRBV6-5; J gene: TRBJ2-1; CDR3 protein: ASSSDSYNEQF
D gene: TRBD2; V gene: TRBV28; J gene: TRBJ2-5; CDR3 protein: ASSLPLLAGGVEETQY
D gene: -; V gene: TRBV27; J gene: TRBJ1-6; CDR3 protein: ASSLTASSYNSPLH
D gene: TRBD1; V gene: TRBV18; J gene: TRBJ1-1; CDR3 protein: ASSPLAHGTGVNTEAF
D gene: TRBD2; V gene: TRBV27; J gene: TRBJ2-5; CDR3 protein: ASSLGLAGGFQETQY
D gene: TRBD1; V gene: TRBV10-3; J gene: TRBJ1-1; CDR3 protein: AISDRGRAPMVKMNTEAF